Shown below are 27 T cell receptor beta chains from a single sample sequenced in a study of blood T cell repertoires in COVID-19. Sequencing was performed with immunoSEQ multiplex PCR; in TCRdb, only in-frame clones are kept and a portion is missing. The table shows about 77,000 clones, with more than 80% occurring only once. The sequenced material came from peripheral blood. The source of these receptors is a woman between 65 and 79 years old with acute or convalescent COVID-19.

This clone turned up a few times. The rearrangement links TRBV4-2 to TRBJ2-1; 12 bases are a match to TRBD2. Germline V gene lookup returns CDR1 LGHNA and CDR2 YNFKEQ. The CDR3 consists of 14 residues. V dropped 4 bases and J dropped 9; count of bases not matched to a gene: 4. In DNA form, the CDR3 reads TGTGCCAGCAGCCCTAGCGGGGGGGGGAGTGAGCAGTTCTTC. It encodes CASSPSGGGSEQFF.

This chain links TRBV19 with TRBJ2-3; D is unresolved. V was cut by 10 bases and J by 0 bases, with 11 bases left in between. The CDR3 length is 13 residues. Germline V lookup: CDR1 LNHDA, CDR2 SQIVND (reference sequence). The CDR3 loop is CATGSLSTDTQYF. The DNA for the CDR3 is TGTGCCACCGGGTCGTTGAGCACAGATACGCAGTATTTT. Full variable domain (remainder filled in from reference TRBV19 and TRBJ2-3): DGGITQSPKYLFRKEGQNVTLSCEQNLNHDAMYWYRQDPGQGLRLIYYSQIVNDFQKGDIAEGYSVSREKKESFPLTVTSAQKNPTAFYLCATGSLSTDTQYFGPGTRLTVL.

This sequence joins TRBV2 and TRBJ1-2; TRBD1 matches at 8 bases. The length of the CDR3 is 14 residues. Germline trimming cut 4 bases from V and 4 bases from J; bases unmatched to any gene: 5. CDR1 is SNHLY, CDR2 FYNNEI, per germline. Written as DNA, the CDR3 is TGTGCCAGCAGTGTCACAGGGGGATCCTATGGCTACACCTTC. It codes for CASSVTGGSYGYTF.

The V call is TRBV4-1, the J call TRBJ2-1; no clear D gene. This CDR3 is 16 amino acids long. Deletions cut 2 bases from V and 0 bases from J, with 11 bases between. Looked up from germline, CDR1 is MGHRA and CDR2 is YSYEKL. The CDR3 DNA reads TGCGCCAGCAGCCAAATCCGTCCCCCCTCCTACAATGAGCAGTTCTTC. This sequence encodes CASSQIRPPSYNEQFF.

DNA for the CDR3: TGTGCCAGTAGTCTAATGGCGGGGTCTAGCACAGATACGCAGTATTTT. Protein product: CASSLMAGSSTDTQYF. The chain employs TRBV19 and TRBJ2-3; a possible D gene is TRBD2 (6 bases). V was pared by 5 bases and J by 0 bases, with 15 bases between. Germline values: CDR1 LNHDA, CDR2 SQIVND (reference sequence). CDR3 length: 16 residues.

This clone was observed a few times. The chain joins TRBV29-1 to TRBJ1-4; 9 positions match TRBD1. Looked up from germline, CDR1 is SQVTM and CDR2 is ANQGSEA. The CDR3 is made up of 15 amino acids. After removal of 7 bases from V and 3 bases from J, the junction contained 9 bases not matched to a gene. DNA of the CDR3: TGCAGCGCTGCCGGACAGGGGCGCCCTAATGAAAAACTGTTTTTT. This sequence encodes CSAAGQGRPNEKLFF.

This chain links TRBV12-5 with TRBJ1-2; 9 nucleotides match TRBD1. This CDR3 region has 17 residues. CDR1 and CDR2 from the germline V gene are LGHNT and FRNRAP. V shed 1 base and J 2 bases; nucleotides not matched to a gene: 8. CDR3 DNA: TGTGCTAGTGGTTTGGCTGCGACAGGGGGGTCAAACTATGGCTACACCTTC. As protein: CASGLAATGGSNYGYTF.

The chain has TRBV7-8 and TRBJ1-5; no reliable D call. The CDR3 is made up of 14 amino acids. CDR1 SGHVS and CDR2 FQNEAQ come from the germline V gene. Deletions cut 4 bases from V and 2 bases from J, with 9 bases between. CDR3 DNA: TGTGCCAGCAGCTCTAGGACTCGCAATCAGCCCCAGCATTTT. Encoded protein: CASSSRTRNQPQHF.

The chain has TRBV5-5 and TRBJ1-2, with 8 positions matching TRBD1. CDR3 length equals 14 residues. With V trimmed by 4 bases and J by 7 bases, 9 bases remained unmatched. Germline V gene lookup returns CDR1 SGHKS and CDR2 YYEKEE (reference sequence). The CDR3 protein is CASSGDRGKGGYTF. The CDR3 coding sequence is TGTGCCAGCAGCGGCGACAGGGGAAAGGGTGGCTACACCTTC.

The chain links TRBV29-1 to TRBJ2-3; possible D gene TRBD2, 6 bases. CDR1 and CDR2 from the germline V gene are SQVTM and ANQGSEA. The V and J ends lost 8 bases and 4 bases respectively, with 25 bases between them. The CDR3 is made up of 16 amino acids. The CDR3 protein is CSPKLAGKKGPDTQYF. DNA for the CDR3: TGCAGCCCGAAACTAGCTGGGAAGAAAGGGCCAGATACGCAGTATTTT.

The chain is built from TRBV9 and TRBJ1-1, with 8 positions matching TRBD1. V lost 4 bases to trimming and J lost 6 bases; unmatched junction nucleotides: 14. Germline values: CDR1 SGDLS, CDR2 YYNGEE. The CDR3 runs 16 residues. The CDR3 protein is CASSPFLGQGKSEAFF. CDR3 DNA sequence: TGTGCCAGCAGCCCGTTTCTCGGACAGGGAAAATCTGAAGCTTTCTTT.

This clone was seen once. V usage is TRBV19 and J usage is TRBJ1-6; D possibly corresponds to TRBD1 (6 bases). Germline lookup yields CDR1 LNHDA and CDR2 SQIVND (reference sequence). V shed 5 bases and J shed 8 bases, with 13 bases lying between them. The CDR3 has 14 residues. CDR3 amino acids: CASSSRTADSPLHF. CDR3 nucleotide sequence: TGTGCCAGTAGTTCCCGGACAGCAGATTCACCCCTCCACTTT.

Ten or more counts support this clone. This chain joins TRBV4-3 and TRBJ2-3, with TRBD1 matching 10 bases. V dropped 0 bases and J dropped 6; count of bases not matched to a gene: 9. The CDR3 is made up of 17 amino acids. From germline, CDR1 is LGHNA and CDR2 YSLEER. The CDR3, as DNA: TGCGCCAGCAGCCAAGAAACCGACAGGGGGCGCAAGGATACGCAGTATTTT. Its translation is CASSQETDRGRKDTQYF.

The genes are TRBV30 and TRBJ1-6; D perhaps matches TRBD1 (6 bases). This CDR3 has 15 residues. Germline V lookup: CDR1 GTSNPN, CDR2 SVGIG (reference sequence). V lost 2 bases and J 5 bases, leaving 13 bases between the germline ends. In nucleotides, the CDR3 is TGTGCCTGGAGTAGGGGGTTGGGGGATAATTCACCCCTCCACTTT. It codes for CAWSRGLGDNSPLHF.

The rearrangement uses TRBV6-6 and TRBJ1-1; D call uncertain. Germline CDR1 MNHNY, CDR2 SVGAGI (reference sequence). Deletions cut 0 bases from V and 7 bases from J, with 9 bases between. CDR3 size: 13 residues. The CDR3 bases are TGTGCCAGCAGTTACTCGACAACCGGTGAAGCTTTCTTT. Translated, it gives CASSYSTTGEAFF.

The rearrangement uses TRBV5-4 and TRBJ2-5; 13 nucleotides agree with TRBD2. CDR1 and CDR2 from the germline V gene are SGHNT and YYREEE (reference sequence). The J segment lost 1 base and the V segment lost 2 bases, leaving 5 bases of the junction unmatched. CDR3 length equals 17 residues. The DNA for the CDR3 is TGTGCCAGCAGCTTTTCGGGACTAGCGGGGCTCCAAGAGACCCAGTACTTC. The encoded protein is CASSFSGLAGLQETQYF.

The chain has TRBV27 and TRBJ2-1, with 9 bases aligning to TRBD1. This CDR3 contains 14 residues. Germline V CDR1 and CDR2: MNHEY, SMNVEV (reference sequence). V gave up 1 base and J gave up 7 bases; unmatched junction bases: 2. CDR3 region: CASSLWDRVNEQFF. The CDR3 coding sequence is TGTGCCAGCAGTTTATGGGACAGGGTGAATGAGCAGTTCTTC.

The gene calls are TRBV5-1 and TRBJ2-1; tentatively, D is TRBD1 (8 bases). With 6 bases removed from V and 2 bases from J, the gap between germline ends came to 15 bases. Germline V gene data show CDR1 as SGHRS and CDR2 as YFSETQ. The CDR3 contains 15 residues. This CDR3 reads CASMDRDYPYNEQFF. As DNA, the CDR3 is TGCGCCAGCATGGACAGGGACTACCCCTACAATGAGCAGTTCTTC.

The rearrangement joins TRBV2 to TRBJ1-1; D may be TRBD1 (6 bases). CDR3 length: 14 residues. Trimming shortened V by 6 bases and J by 0 bases, and 11 bases separated the two germline ends. Germline V gene lookup returns CDR1 SNHLY and CDR2 FYNNEI. The CDR3 protein is CASRAGTLNTEAFF. Here the CDR3 DNA reads TGTGCCAGCAGAGCCGGGACATTGAACACTGAAGCTTTCTTT.

This rearrangement joins TRBV7-8 to TRBJ1-1; the D is unclear. V was pared by 3 bases and J by 2 bases, with 7 bases between. Germline loops: CDR1 SGHVS, CDR2 FQNEAQ. This CDR3 is built from 13 residues. DNA of the CDR3: TGTGCCAGCAGCTTGGCCCCAAACACTGAAGCTTTCTTT. It encodes CASSLAPNTEAFF.

The gene calls are TRBV27 and TRBJ2-1; the match to TRBD2 covers 7 bases. The germline V gene encodes CDR1 MNHEY and CDR2 SMNVEV (reference sequence). The CDR3 is made up of 13 amino acids. The V and J ends lost 1 base and 7 bases, in that order; junction bases with no gene match: 1. The CDR3 here is CASSLFGGNEQFF. In nucleotides, the CDR3 is TGTGCCAGCAGTTTATTCGGGGGGAATGAGCAGTTCTTC.

This clone was detected only once. The chain is built from TRBV7-8 and TRBJ1-6; TRBD1 aligns across 7 bases. Germline loops: CDR1 SGHVS, CDR2 FQNEAQ. This CDR3 is built from 17 residues. After removal of 4 bases from V and 0 bases from J, the junction contained 6 bases not matched to a gene. The CDR3 sequence is CASSSRDRSSYNSPLHF. DNA of the CDR3: TGTGCCAGCAGCTCGAGGGACAGATCCTCCTATAATTCACCCCTCCACTTT.

The genes are TRBV9 and TRBJ2-5; 7 positions agree with TRBD2. The ends lost 3 bases at V and 4 bases at J; junction bases unmatched: 6. This CDR3 comprises 14 residues. The germline gives CDR1 SGDLS, CDR2 YYNGEE. CDR3 sequence: CASSASGAIETQYF. In DNA form, the CDR3 reads TGTGCCAGCAGCGCGAGCGGGGCAATAGAGACCCAGTACTTC.

The chain combines TRBV19 with TRBJ1-5, with 7 bases lining up with TRBD1. The CDR3 length is 14 residues. The V gene's germline CDR1 is LNHDA and CDR2 SQIVND (reference sequence). Unmatched junction bases numbered 7, after V lost 6 bases and J lost 5 bases. CDR3 residues: CASRETGYHQPQHF. The CDR3 DNA reads TGTGCCAGTAGGGAGACAGGGTACCATCAGCCCCAGCATTTT.

The rearrangement uses TRBV6-4 and TRBJ1-1; D is perhaps TRBD1 (5 bases). Looked up from germline, CDR1 is MRHNA and CDR2 is SNTAGT. V lost 6 bases and J 8 bases, leaving 16 bases between the germline ends. This CDR3 has 13 residues. Written as DNA, the CDR3 is TGTGCCAGCAGGGGAGGAGGAAGGGGCGAAGCTTTCTTT. Its protein is CASRGGGRGEAFF.

The genes are TRBV7-2 and TRBJ2-1, with D possibly TRBD2 on 7 matching bases. The germline V gene encodes CDR1 SGHTA and CDR2 FQGNSA. V lost 11 bases, J lost 1 base, and 15 bases lay in between. CDR3 size: 14 residues. For the CDR3, the DNA is TGTGCCCTTAGGGGGGGGGCATCCTACAATGAGCAGTTCTTC. Its protein product is CALRGGASYNEQFF.

The J gene is TRBJ1-2, the V gene TRBV14, with 8 bases that match TRBD1. V shed 4 bases, J shed 5 bases, and the junction held 12 bases outside the gene matches. The CDR3 length is 16 residues. CDR1 is SGHDN, CDR2 FVKESK, per germline. CDR3 residues: CASSLRTGRLEYGYTF. CDR3 DNA: TGTGCCAGCAGCCTCCGGACAGGGAGGTTAGAGTATGGCTACACCTTC.